The 18 T cell receptor beta chains in this list originate from one sample, sequenced in a study of cytomegalovirus exposure and HLA in healthy donors. Method: immunoSEQ multiplex PCR; TCRdb's copy keeps in-frame clones and lacks some. The table includes 90,000 to 110,000 clones, about nine tenths detected once. The sequencing sample was made of PBMCs. These receptors originate from a woman younger than 30 in good health and CMV-seronegative.

The V gene is TRBV4-3, the J gene TRBJ2-5; 10 bases match TRBD2. Looked up from germline, CDR1 is LGHNA and CDR2 is YSLEER. With 4 bases clipped from V and 2 bases from J, the junction kept 7 bases outside the gene matches. The CDR3 spans 16 residues. The CDR3 nucleotides are TGCGCCAGCAGCCCGAATAGCGGGGGGACTCAAGAGACCCAGTACTTC. Encoded protein: CASSPNSGGTQETQYF.

The chain employs TRBV9 and TRBJ2-5, with 7 bases aligning to TRBD1. V shed 3 bases and J 3 bases; nucleotides not matched to a gene: 5. The germline CDR1 and CDR2 sequences are SGDLS and YYNGEE. The CDR3 has 14 amino acids. CDR3 region: CASSGPGQKETQYF. CDR3 DNA sequence: TGTGCCAGCAGCGGTCCGGGACAGAAAGAGACCCAGTACTTC.

This chain links TRBV28 with TRBJ1-6; D is perhaps TRBD1 (6 bases). Trimming cost V 6 bases and J 11 bases, with 26 bases left between them. Germline V gene sequence: CDR1 MDHEN, CDR2 SYDVKM. The CDR3 spans 17 residues. CDR3 sequence reads: CASSPPGQLVLGAPLHF. Here the CDR3 DNA reads TGTGCCAGCAGCCCACCGGGACAACTAGTGCTCGGGGCACCCCTCCACTTT.

Comment on this clone: At one of its ends the junction is not consistent with the germline gene, which may arise from a read error. The chain has TRBV6-1 and TRBJ1-2, with no clear D. The CDR3 extends over 14 amino acids. Germline V gene sequence: CDR1 MNHNS, CDR2 SASEGT. The CDR3 protein is CASREGRSFYGYTF. In DNA, the CDR3 is TGTGCCAGCAGGGAAGGCAGGTCTTTCTATGGCTACACCTTC.

This chain connects TRBV9 to TRBJ1-4, with D unresolved. Germline CDR1 and CDR2: SGDLS and YYNGEE. Trimming removed 6 bases at V and 0 bases at J, with 15 bases between. The CDR3 is made up of 16 amino acids. CDR3 region: CASTPGYGATNEKLFF. In DNA form, the CDR3 reads TGTGCCAGCACTCCGGGGTACGGTGCAACTAATGAAAAACTGTTTTTT. Full variable domain (outside the CDR3, taken from reference TRBV9 and TRBJ1-4): DSGVTQTPKHLITATGQRVTLRCSPRSGDLSVYWYQQSLDQGLQFLIQYYNGEERAKGNILERFSAQQFPDLHSELNLSSLELGDSALYFCASTPGYGATNEKLFFGSGTQLSVL.

This chain uses TRBV6-4 with TRBJ2-2; no reliable D call. There are 14 residues in the CDR3. CDR1 is MRHNA, CDR2 SNTAGT, per germline. Trimming took 2 bases from V and 1 from J, leaving 5 bases between them. The chain's CDR3 is CASSDAENTGELFF. CDR3 sequence (DNA): TGTGCCAGCAGTGACGCAGAGAACACCGGGGAGCTGTTTTTT.

The chain couples TRBV28 to TRBJ2-1, with 8 bases fitting TRBD2. The CDR3 is 20 residues long. Trimming took 3 bases from V and 5 from J; bases not matched to a gene: 21. Looked up from germline, CDR1 is MDHEN and CDR2 is SYDVKM. CDR3 nucleotides: TGTGCCAGCAGTTTCGCGGCCGGAAGACCGAACCAGCGGGAGCACAATGAGCAGTTCTTC. Translation gives CASSFAAGRPNQREHNEQFF.

This chain connects TRBV4-3 to TRBJ1-4; D gene ambiguous. V was clipped by 4 bases and J by 4 bases, with 13 bases between them. CDR1 and CDR2 (germline): LGHNA, YSLEER. The CDR3 spans 15 residues. CDR3 DNA sequence: TGCGCCAGCAGCCGGTCCGCAGATGGTAATGAAAAACTGTTTTTT. Protein sequence: CASSRSADGNEKLFF.

The chain combines TRBV7-8 with TRBJ2-1, with 7 bases matching TRBD1. V dropped 6 bases and J dropped 13; count of bases not matched to a gene: 6. The CDR3 loop spans 11 amino acids. The germline V gene encodes CDR1 SGHVS and CDR2 FQNEAQ. CDR3 sequence reads: CASRLDRVQFF. CDR3 DNA sequence: TGTGCCAGCAGACTCGACAGGGTCCAGTTCTTC. Complete variable domain (other parts from reference TRBV7-8 and TRBJ2-1): GAGVSQSPRYKVAKRGQDVALRCDPISGHVSLFWYQQALGQGPEFLTYFQNEAQLDKSGLPSDRFFAERPEGSVSTLKIQRTQQEDSAVYLCASRLDRVQFFGPGTRLTVL.

This chain connects TRBV6-5 to TRBJ1-1; tentatively, D is TRBD1 (6 bases). This CDR3 has 13 amino acids. The V end was cut by 4 bases, the J end by 7 bases, with 13 bases between. CDR1 is MNHEY and CDR2 is SVGAGI in the germline V gene. Written as DNA, the CDR3 is TGTGCCAGCAGTTTAAATCCGGGACATGAAGCTTTCTTT. Protein product: CASSLNPGHEAFF.

The J gene is TRBJ2-3, the V gene TRBV4-1, with TRBD1 matching over 7 bases. Germline CDR1 MGHRA, CDR2 YSYEKL. The CDR3 is 16 amino acids. With V trimmed by 2 bases and J by 4 bases, 9 bases remained unmatched. In DNA form, the CDR3 reads TGCGCCAGCAGCCAAAAACAGGGGATTAGTGCAGATACGCAGTATTTT. Translating it yields CASSQKQGISADTQYF.

The rearrangement uses TRBV7-9 and TRBJ1-2; D not resolved. Trimming pared 1 base from V and 8 bases from J, leaving 8 bases between. Germline CDR1 reads SEHNR; CDR2 reads FQNEAQ (reference sequence). CDR3 length: 12 amino acids. CDR3 sequence reads: CASSLDSSGYTF. The CDR3 DNA follows: TGTGCCAGCAGCTTAGATTCTAGCGGCTACACCTTC.

The genes are TRBV4-2 and TRBJ2-5; 13 nucleotides match TRBD2. Trimming took 4 bases from V and 3 from J; bases not matched to a gene: 2. The germline CDR1 and CDR2 sequences are LGHNA and YNFKEQ. This CDR3 has 15 residues. For the CDR3, the DNA is TGTGCCAGCAGCCGGGGGACTAGCGGGGAAGAGACCCAGTACTTC. Protein sequence: CASSRGTSGEETQYF.

A single count supports this clone. The rearrangement joins TRBV21-1 to TRBJ2-7; no DNA check was done on the table's D call, TRBD2. TRBV21-1 counts as a pseudogene. There are 11 residues in the CDR3. The CDR3: CASGEPREQYF. The CDR3 region has the DNA TGTGCCAGCGGAGAACCTCGCGAGCAGTACTTC.

The rearrangement uses TRBV25-1 and TRBJ2-2, with D unclear. Germline V lookup: CDR1 MGHDK, CDR2 SYGVNS. V lost 4 bases to trimming and J lost 0 bases, with 6 bases between them. CDR3 size: 14 residues. The CDR3 spells CASSGQPNTGELFF. The CDR3, as DNA: TGTGCCAGCAGTGGACAACCGAACACCGGGGAGCTGTTTTTT.

The rearrangement links TRBV27 to TRBJ1-1, with D tentatively TRBD1 (6 bases). Trimming pared 6 bases from V and 1 base from J, leaving 15 bases between. The germline CDR1 and CDR2 sequences are MNHEY and SMNVEV (reference sequence). The length of the CDR3 is 15 residues. This CDR3 reads CASSPNRVANTEAFF. As DNA, the CDR3 is TGTGCCAGCAGCCCGAACAGGGTGGCGAACACTGAAGCTTTCTTT.

The chain uses TRBV11-1 and TRBJ2-5, with no clear D. This CDR3 spans 16 amino acids. Trimming shortened V by 2 bases and J by 4 bases, and 17 bases separated the two germline ends. CDR1 is SGHAT, CDR2 FQDESV, per germline (reference sequence). The CDR3 DNA is TGTGCCAGCAGCTTAAATTTCAGGATTCCCGGAGAGACCCAGTACTTC. Translating gives CASSLNFRIPGETQYF.

V gene TRBV15 combines with J gene TRBJ2-7, with 14 bases fitting TRBD2. V trimming: 4 bases; J trimming: 7 bases; junction bases outside the gene matches: 9. CDR3 length: 16 residues. CDR1 LNHNV and CDR2 YYDKDF come from the germline V gene (reference sequence). The CDR3, as DNA: TGTGCCACCAGCACCGGACTAGCGGGAGGCTCGCCTGAGCAGTACTTC. Translation: CATSTGLAGGSPEQYF.